A single T cell receptor (beta chain) is shown here with its context. V lost 5 bases and J lost 3, with 11 bases in between. This CDR3 comprises 13 residues. Germline CDR1 is SNHLY and CDR2 is FYNNEI. This specimen belongs to a study of blood T cell repertoires in COVID-19. Method: immunoSEQ multiplex PCR; TCRdb's copy keeps in-frame clones and lacks some. The table records 40,000 to 50,000 clones, 90% of them present only once. This sequence originates from a man aged 65-85 years with acute or convalescent COVID-19. The sequencing sample was made of peripheral blood. This rearrangement joins TRBV2 to TRBJ2-7, with D tentatively TRBD1 (6 bases). The CDR3 DNA is TGTGCCAGCAGTCCCCGGGACAACTACGAGCAGTACTTC. As protein: CASSPRDNYEQYF.